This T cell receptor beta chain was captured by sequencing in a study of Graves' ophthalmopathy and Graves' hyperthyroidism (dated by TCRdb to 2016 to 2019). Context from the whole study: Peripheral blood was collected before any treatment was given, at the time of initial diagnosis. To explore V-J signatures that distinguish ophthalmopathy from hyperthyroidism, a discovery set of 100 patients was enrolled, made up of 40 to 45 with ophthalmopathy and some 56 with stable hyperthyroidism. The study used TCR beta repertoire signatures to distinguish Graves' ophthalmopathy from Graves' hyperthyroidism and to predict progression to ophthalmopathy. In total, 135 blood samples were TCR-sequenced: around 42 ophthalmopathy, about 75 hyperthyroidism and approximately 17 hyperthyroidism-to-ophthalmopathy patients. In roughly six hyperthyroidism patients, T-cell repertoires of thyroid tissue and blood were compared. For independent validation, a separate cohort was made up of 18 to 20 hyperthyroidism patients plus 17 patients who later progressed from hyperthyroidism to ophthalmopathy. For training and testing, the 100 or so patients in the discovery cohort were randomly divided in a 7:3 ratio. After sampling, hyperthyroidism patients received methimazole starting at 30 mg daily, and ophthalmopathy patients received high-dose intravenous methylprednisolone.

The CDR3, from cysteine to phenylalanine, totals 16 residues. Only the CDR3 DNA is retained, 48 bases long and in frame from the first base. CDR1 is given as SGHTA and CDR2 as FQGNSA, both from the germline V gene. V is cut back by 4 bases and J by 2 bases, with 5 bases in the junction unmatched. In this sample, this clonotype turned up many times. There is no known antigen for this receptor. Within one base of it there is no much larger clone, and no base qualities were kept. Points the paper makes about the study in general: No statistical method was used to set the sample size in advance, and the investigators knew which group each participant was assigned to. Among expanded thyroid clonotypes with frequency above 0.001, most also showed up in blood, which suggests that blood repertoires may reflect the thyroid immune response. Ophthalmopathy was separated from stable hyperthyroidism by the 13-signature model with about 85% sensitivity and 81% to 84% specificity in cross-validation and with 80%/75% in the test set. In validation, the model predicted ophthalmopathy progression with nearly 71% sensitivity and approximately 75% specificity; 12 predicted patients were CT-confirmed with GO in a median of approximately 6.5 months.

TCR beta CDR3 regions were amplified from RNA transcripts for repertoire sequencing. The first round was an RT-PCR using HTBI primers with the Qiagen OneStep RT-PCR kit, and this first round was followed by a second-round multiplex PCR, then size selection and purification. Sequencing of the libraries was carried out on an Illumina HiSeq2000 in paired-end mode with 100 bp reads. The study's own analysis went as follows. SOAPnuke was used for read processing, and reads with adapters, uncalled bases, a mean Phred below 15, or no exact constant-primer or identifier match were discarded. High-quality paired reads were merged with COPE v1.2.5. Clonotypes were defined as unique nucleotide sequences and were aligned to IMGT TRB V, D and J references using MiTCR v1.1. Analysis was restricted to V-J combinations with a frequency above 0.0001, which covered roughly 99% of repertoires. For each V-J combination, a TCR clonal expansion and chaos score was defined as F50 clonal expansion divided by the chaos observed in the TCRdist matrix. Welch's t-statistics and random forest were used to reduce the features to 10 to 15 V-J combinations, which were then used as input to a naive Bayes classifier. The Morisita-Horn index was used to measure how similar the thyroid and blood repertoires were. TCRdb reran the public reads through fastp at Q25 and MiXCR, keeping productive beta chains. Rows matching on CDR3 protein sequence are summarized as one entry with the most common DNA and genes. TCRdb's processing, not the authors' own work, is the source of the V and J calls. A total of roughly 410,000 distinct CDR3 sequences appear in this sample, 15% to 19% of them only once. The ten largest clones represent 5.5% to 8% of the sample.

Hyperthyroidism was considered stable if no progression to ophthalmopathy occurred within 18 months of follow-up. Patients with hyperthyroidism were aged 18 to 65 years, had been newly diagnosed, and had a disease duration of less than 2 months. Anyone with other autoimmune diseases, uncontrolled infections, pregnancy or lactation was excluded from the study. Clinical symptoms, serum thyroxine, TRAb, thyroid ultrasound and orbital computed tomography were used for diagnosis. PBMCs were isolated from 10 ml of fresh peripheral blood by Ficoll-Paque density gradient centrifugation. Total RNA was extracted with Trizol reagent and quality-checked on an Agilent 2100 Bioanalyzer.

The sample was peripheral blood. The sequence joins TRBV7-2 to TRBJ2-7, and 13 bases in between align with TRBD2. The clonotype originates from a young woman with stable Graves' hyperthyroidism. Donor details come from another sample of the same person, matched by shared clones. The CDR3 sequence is CASSSRLAGGPYEQYF. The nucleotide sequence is TGTGCCAGCAGCTCGAGACTAGCGGGGGGTCCCTACGAGCAGTACTTC.